One and the same sample provided the 7 T cell receptor beta chains below, sequenced in a study of molecular identifiers for immune sequencing clone quantification. TCRdb independently ran MiXCR on the PCR reads; one entry per CDR3 protein. Of about 300,000 distinct CDR3 sequences listed, about 22% are singletons. The sample was naive CD8+ T cells from blood, with Jurkat cell RNA spiked in. Described subset: FACS-sorted CD8+CD4-CCR7+CD45RA+ naive T cells. These receptors originate from a human donor in good health. Some libraries in this study had Jurkat cell RNA spiked in.

A remark on this clonotype: A much larger clone sits a single nucleotide away, making a read error possible. The rearrangement joins TRBV7-2 to TRBJ2-3; TRBD2 agrees at 11 bases. The germline V gene has CDR1 SGHTA and CDR2 FQGNSA. The CDR3 has 16 amino acids. The V segment lost 5 bases and the J segment 5 bases; nucleotides outside the gene matches: 9. The CDR3 loop is CASSPPISGREDTQYF. CDR3 in DNA: TGTGCCAGCAGCCCACCGATTAGCGGGAGGGAAGATACGCAGTATTTT.

This clonotype appeared a few times. This sequence joins TRBV27 and TRBJ2-3, with TRBD2 matching over 12 bases. The germline gives CDR1 MNHEY, CDR2 SMNVEV (reference sequence). The CDR3 extends over 16 amino acids. V lost 2 bases to trimming and J lost 7 bases; unmatched junction nucleotides: 7. In nucleotides, the CDR3 is TGTGCCAGCAGTTTAGTTGGAGGACTAGCGGGAAATACGCAGTATTTT. This codes for CASSLVGGLAGNTQYF.

This clonotype was seen only once. A read error is possible here, since a much larger clone lies one base away. The gene calls are TRBV2 and TRBJ2-7; D is possibly TRBD1 or TRBD2 (6 bases each). Germline CDR1 SNHLY, CDR2 FYNNEI. The CDR3 totals 15 residues. The CDR3 loop is CVSSEYPGAGYEQYF. For the CDR3, the DNA is TGTGTCAGCAGTGAATATCCGGGGGCTGGCTACGAGCAGTACTTC.

On this clonotype: A much larger clonotype is one base distant, so this may be a read error. The rearrangement joins TRBV7-9 to TRBJ1-5; tentative D call: TRBD1 (6 bases). Germline CDR1 and CDR2: SEHNR and FQNEAQ (reference sequence). Between the trimmed V and J ends, which lost 5 bases and 7 bases, there was a span of 18 bases. This CDR3 spans 15 amino acids. CDR3 DNA sequence: TGTGCCAGCAGCAAAACCGGGGGCGCGACCCAGCCCCAGCATTTT. Translating it yields CASSKTGGATQPQHF.

As to this clonotype: A much larger clone sits a single nucleotide away, making a read error possible. The V call is TRBV5-1, the J call TRBJ1-1; a weak D match, TRBD1 (5 bases). The germline V gene has CDR1 SGHRS and CDR2 YFSETQ. Between the trimmed V and J ends, which lost 4 bases and 6 bases, there was a span of 16 bases. The CDR3 length is 14 residues. In DNA, the CDR3 is TGCGCCAGCAGCGAGACAGTATGGGGCGCTGAAGCTTTCTTT. The encoded protein is CASSETVWGAEAFF.

At least ten counts were recorded for this clonotype. The chain is built from TRBV19 and TRBJ2-7; 11 bases fit TRBD1. The CDR3 runs to 15 residues. From germline, CDR1 is LNHDA and CDR2 SQIVND (reference sequence). The V and J ends lost 1 base and 5 bases, in that order; junction bases with no gene match: 4. The CDR3 DNA sequence: TGTGCCAGTAGTATAGTCCCGGGACAGGGGGACGAGCAGTACTTC. Its translation: CASSIVPGQGDEQYF. Together with reference TRBV19 and TRBJ2-7, the CDR3 gives the full variable domain: DGGITQSPKYLFRKEGQNVTLSCEQNLNHDAMYWYRQDPGQGLRLIYYSQIVNDFQKGDIAEGYSVSREKKESFPLTVTSAQKNPTAFYLCASSIVPGQGDEQYFGPGTRLTVT.

The V gene is TRBV7-9, the J gene TRBJ1-6, with D unresolved. Germline CDR1 and CDR2: SEHNR and FQNEAQ (reference sequence). The CDR3 has 12 amino acids. V dropped 5 bases and J dropped 14 bases, with 13 bases sitting between them. CDR3 sequence (DNA): TGTGCCAGCAGCCCCCATGGAAGATCCCTCCACTTT. This codes for CASSPHGRSLHF.